These T cell receptor beta chains were read from a single sample in a study of cytotoxic CD8 clonotypes in ibrutinib-treated CLL. TCRdb keeps only in-frame clones here, not all; method: immunoSEQ multiplex PCR. The data contain about 9,000 clones, over 60% of them singletons. Sequencing was performed on PBMCs, taken before ibrutinib treatment. Receptors were obtained from a human donor with chronic lymphocytic leukemia. Each CDR3 is given with its conserved first and last residue. Each record gives: J gene, V gene, clone size, D gene, CDR3 DNA, CDR3 protein. The D gene is left open where the match is weak. Size is stated for part of the rows, as once, few or many counts, or as a class when the clone is expanded.

>TRBJ2-7|TRBV6-1|few|-
TGTGCCAGCAGTGAAGGTTCCTACGAGCAGTACTTC
CASSEGSYEQYF
>TRBJ2-7|TRBV18|-|TRBD1
TGTGCCAGCTCACAACAGGGGCTCGGGTACGAGCAGTACTTC
CASSQQGLGYEQYF
>TRBJ2-3|TRBV7-2|-|-
TGTGCCAGCAGCTCCTCGGTCACAGATACGCAGTATTTT
CASSSSVTDTQYF
>TRBJ1-4|TRBV6-1|-|-
TGTGCCAGCAGTTTACAGGGTGGGCGTAATGAAAAACTGTTTTTT
CASSLQGGRNEKLFF
>TRBJ1-5|TRBV9|few|-
TGTGCCAGCAGCGTAACGGGCTTGGTGAGGCAGCCCCAGCATTTT
CASSVTGLVRQPQHF
>TRBJ1-2|TRBV6-1|-|-
TGTGCCAGCAGGACCCTTCGAGCCAATGGTTATGGCTACACCTTC
CASRTLRANGYGYTF
>TRBJ1-2|TRBV29-1|-|-
TGCAGCGTTGAATCTGTGGTGTTTGGCTACGCCTTC
CSVESVVFGYAF
>TRBJ2-2|TRBV7-9|-|-
TGTGCCAGCAGCTTAGGGGGGGCTAGCGACAACACCGGGGAGCTGTTTTTT
CASSLGGASDNTGELFF
>TRBJ1-1|TRBV11-3|-|-
TGTGCCAGCAGCCTAGGGGGAGGGGGGAACACTGAAGCTTTCTTT
CASSLGGGGNTEAFF
>TRBJ2-7|TRBV6-1|-|-
TGTGCCAGCAGTGGCCGGACAACACCTTCCTACGAGCAGTACTTC
CASSGRTTPSYEQYF
>TRBJ2-1|TRBV20-1|-|-
TGCAGTGCTCTGACACTAGATGAGCAGTTCTTC
CSALTLDEQFF
>TRBJ1-5|TRBV28|-|-
TGTGCCAGCAGAATGTGGAGCGGTAGCAATCAGCCCCAGCATTTT
CASRMWSGSNQPQHF
>TRBJ2-1|TRBV4-1|-|-
TGCGCCAGCAGCCCCCCGCACGTTTACAATGAGCAGTTCTTC
CASSPPHVYNEQFF
>TRBJ2-5|TRBV27|-|TRBD1
TGTGCCAGCAGTGGGGGGACAGGGCGGATCGAGACCCAGTACTTC
CASSGGTGRIETQYF
>TRBJ2-7|TRBV2|few|-
TGTGCCAGCAGTCGTCAGCCATCCTACGAGCAGTACTTC
CASSRQPSYEQYF
>TRBJ1-1|TRBV7-7|few|-
TGTGCTAGCAGCTTAGGACAGAACACTGAAGCTTTCTTT
CASSLGQNTEAFF
>TRBJ2-2|TRBV5-5|-|-
TGTGCCAGCAGCTTGCTTGACAGGAACACCGGGGAGCTGTTTTTT
CASSLLDRNTGELFF
>TRBJ1-1|TRBV19|-|TRBD1
TGTGCCAGTAGTATAGATTCAGGGGGCGGGAGCACTGAAGCTTTCTTT
CASSIDSGGGSTEAFF
>TRBJ2-3|TRBV6-6|-|-
TGTGCCAGCAGTTACCAAGATACGCAGTATTTT
CASSYQDTQYF
>TRBJ2-3|TRBV27|-|-
TGTGCCAGCAGTTTAGGGCAGTTAGTAACAGATACGCAGTATTTT
CASSLGQLVTDTQYF
>TRBJ2-3|TRBV6-6|-|-
TGTGCCAGCGGAGCCCGGACAGAGGCAGATACGCAGTATTTT
CASGARTEADTQYF
>TRBJ2-1|TRBV5-5|once|-
TGTGCCAGCAGCCTAGACTCGACCTCCAATGAGCAGTTCTTC
CASSLDSTSNEQFF
>TRBJ2-3|TRBV6-1|-|-
TGTGCCAGCAGGGAACAGGTACATACGCAGTATTTT
CASREQVHTQYF
>TRBJ2-3|TRBV11-2|-|-
TGTGCCAGCAGCTTAATTACCACAGATACGCAGTATTTT
CASSLITTDTQYF
>TRBJ1-2|TRBV28|-|-
TGTGCCAGCAGATCAGGGTTGGAACTTGGCTACACCTTC
CASRSGLELGYTF
>TRBJ2-6|TRBV10-1|once|TRBD1
TGCGCCAGCAGTCCAGGGGGTTCCGGGGCCAACGTCCTGACTTTC
CASSPGGSGANVLTF
>TRBJ2-7|TRBV4-1|-|-
TGCGCCAGCAGCCAAGTTGCCTTCACCCCTTCCTACGAGCAGTACTTC
CASSQVAFTPSYEQYF
>TRBJ2-3|TRBV11-2|-|-
TGTGCCAGCAGCTTAGGACAGGCAAGCACAGATACGCAGTATTTT
CASSLGQASTDTQYF
>TRBJ1-5|TRBV27|-|-
TGTGCCAGCAGTCGGATTTCGGGTACCCCCAATCAGCCCCAGCATTTT
CASSRISGTPNQPQHF
>TRBJ1-1|TRBV28|-|-
TGTGCCAGCAGGCTACAGGGGAACACTGAAGCTTTCTTT
CASRLQGNTEAFF
>TRBJ2-7|TRBV11-2|medium-sized|TRBD1
TGTGCCAGCAGCCCTCGCGGACAGGGTGGGCGCGAGCAGTACTTC
CASSPRGQGGREQYF
>TRBJ1-1|TRBV29-1|few|TRBD1
TGCAGCGTCAGACAGGGTCTTGGGAACACTGAAGCTTTCTTT
CSVRQGLGNTEAFF
>TRBJ2-7|TRBV19|once|-
TGTGCCAGTAGCCATACCCTAGGACGGCCCGTCTACGAGCAGTACTTC
CASSHTLGRPVYEQYF
>TRBJ1-4|TRBV5-4|few|TRBD1
TGTGCCAGCAGCTCAAACAGGGGTTTGGATGAAAAACTGTTTTTT
CASSSNRGLDEKLFF
>TRBJ2-5|TRBV5-3|few|-
TGTGCCAGCAGCTTGGGCAGGGGCTATGAGACCCAGTACTTC
CASSLGRGYETQYF
>TRBJ2-6|TRBV2|once|-
TGTGCCAGCAGTGGGGCCGGGCTCCCCTCTGGGGCCAACGTCCTGACTTTC
CASSGAGLPSGANVLTF
>TRBJ2-3|TRBV21-1|-|-
TGTGCCAGCAGCAAAGCGAAAAGTGGTGGACCCACAGATACGCAGTATTTT
CASSKAKSGGPTDTQYF
>TRBJ1-2|TRBV7-8|-|TRBD1
TGTGCCAGCAGCTCCAGAAGACAGGGTTCGGGGGGCTACACCTTC
CASSSRRQGSGGYTF
>TRBJ1-1|TRBV5-1|few|-
TGCGCCAGCAGCTACTTGGGGGCAAACACTGAAGCTTTCTTT
CASSYLGANTEAFF
>TRBJ2-7|TRBV28|few|TRBD1
TGTGCCAGCAGCTACCAGGGGGCCCCCGTGAGCGAGCAGTACTTC
CASSYQGAPVSEQYF
>TRBJ2-7|TRBV7-6|once|-
TGTGCCAGCAGCTTAGAGACTACAGAGCAGTACTTC
CASSLETTEQYF
>TRBJ2-2|TRBV9|-|TRBD2
TGTGCCAGCAGAGACCCCCGGGAGGGCGGGGAGCTGTTTTTT
CASRDPREGGELFF
>TRBJ1-1|TRBV11-2|-|-
TGTGCCAGCAGCCTCTTGGCAGGGAAGATAGGGACTGAAGCTTTCTTT
CASSLLAGKIGTEAFF
>TRBJ1-1|TRBV5-6|-|-
TGTGCCAGCAGCTTCGGGGGAGTGAACACTGAAGCTTTCTTT
CASSFGGVNTEAFF
>TRBJ1-4|TRBV30|-|-
TGTGCCTGGAGAGATACCATGGGAGGCCGTGAAAAACTGTTTTTT
CAWRDTMGGREKLFF
>TRBJ2-5|TRBV6-5|-|TRBD1
TGTGCCAGCAGATTCCGGGACAGGAGGCAAGAGACCCAGTACTTC
CASRFRDRRQETQYF
>TRBJ2-3|TRBV15|-|TRBD2
TGTGCCACCAGCAGAGATCGGTTGGCGGGAGGGGGAGATACGCAGTATTTT
CATSRDRLAGGGDTQYF
>TRBJ1-5|TRBV19|-|TRBD1
TGTGCCAGTAGTGGGCAGGGGGGGCAGCCCCAGCATTTT
CASSGQGGQPQHF
>TRBJ1-1|TRBV11-3|few|-
TGTGCCAGCAGCTTATACGGGGGCACTGAAGCTTTCTTT
CASSLYGGTEAFF
>TRBJ2-1|TRBV13|medium-sized|-
TGTGCCAGCAGCTCTTCTAGCTCCTACAATGAGCAGTTCTTC
CASSSSSSYNEQFF
>TRBJ2-7|TRBV7-5|-|-
TGTGCCAGCAGCCCCGGACAGTACTCCTACGAGCAGTACTTC
CASSPGQYSYEQYF
>TRBJ2-7|TRBV2|-|-
TGTGCCAACTTCGACCGGGACACCTCCTACGAGCAGTACTTC
CANFDRDTSYEQYF
>TRBJ2-7|TRBV29-1|-|-
TGCAGCGTTGAAGATCGCACCAGGGATCCCTACGAGCAGTACTTC
CSVEDRTRDPYEQYF